One sample yielded the 12 T cell receptor beta chains listed below, sequenced in a study of CD8 T cells in Susac syndrome (dated 2019 in TCRdb). The library was generated by the immunoSEQ multiplex PCR assay. RNA was extracted using the RNeasy kit, and about 0.5 to 1 ug of the RNA was reverse transcribed with random hexamers. In TCRdb, the public reads were trimmed at Q25 with fastp and aligned with MiXCR, with productive beta chains retained. Rows merge per CDR3 protein into single entries with the most common DNA and genes. The sample records some 300,000 distinct CDR3 sequences, 70% to 90% of which are singletons. The ten largest clonotypes hold roughly 0.2% of the sample. The specimen sequenced was CD8+ T cells from PBMCs. These receptor sequences come from a human donor with multiple sclerosis.

The chain joins TRBV9 to TRBJ1-6, with TRBD1 as a possible D gene (6 bases). The V end lost 0 bases, the J end lost 7 bases, and 11 bases lay between the germline ends. CDR3 length: 15 residues. Germline-derived CDR1 and CDR2 are SGDLS and YYNGEE. This CDR3 reads CASSVGTATNSPLHF. In DNA form, the CDR3 reads TGTGCCAGCAGCGTAGGGACAGCTACCAATTCACCCCTCCACTTT.

V usage is TRBV12-3 or TRBV12-4 and J usage is TRBJ2-2; D ambiguous. This CDR3 has 14 amino acids. Trimming pared 5 bases from V and 4 bases from J, leaving 11 bases between. As DNA, the CDR3 is TGTGCCAGCAGTCCCCGGGCTAGCACCGGGGAGCTGTTTTTT. This sequence encodes CASSPRASTGELFF.

The chain combines TRBV4-3 with TRBJ2-7; 9 bases line up with TRBD2. Germline loops: CDR1 LGHNA, CDR2 YSLEER. The junction had 5 bases not matched to a gene; V was cut back by 0 bases and J by 2 bases. CDR3 length: 16 residues. The CDR3 here is CASSQDIPSGAYEQYF. DNA for the CDR3: TGCGCCAGCAGCCAAGATATCCCTAGCGGGGCCTACGAGCAGTACTTC.

The chain couples TRBV11-3 to TRBJ2-5; D gene uncertain. V was pared by 4 bases and J by 5 bases, with 29 bases between. This CDR3 comprises 19 residues. Looked up from germline, CDR1 is SGHNT and CDR2 is YENEEA. The CDR3 region has the DNA TGTGCCAGCAGCTCCCACAAAGAAAGACTCCGAAGGTTACGGGAGACCCAGTACTTC. This sequence encodes CASSSHKERLRRLRETQYF.

This clonotype appeared a few times. V gene TRBV4-3 combines with J gene TRBJ2-7; D gene uncertain. The germline gives CDR1 LGHNA, CDR2 YSLEER. The CDR3 contains 13 residues. Trimming pared 4 bases from V and 2 bases from J, leaving 9 bases between. The CDR3 loop reads CASSPQNTYEQYF. CDR3 DNA: TGCGCCAGCAGCCCCCAGAATACCTACGAGCAGTACTTC.

V usage is TRBV4-3 and J usage is TRBJ1-1; D remains unclear. The length of the CDR3 is 16 residues. Germline V gene lookup returns CDR1 LGHNA and CDR2 YSLEER. V dropped 0 bases and J dropped 1 base, with 12 bases sitting between them. CDR3 coding DNA: TGCGCCAGCAGCCAAGAAAGGGCGGTTGGGAACACTGAAGCTTTCTTT. Its protein is CASSQERAVGNTEAFF.

V usage is TRBV4-3 and J usage is TRBJ2-3; 7 bases align to TRBD1. Germline V gene lookup returns CDR1 LGHNA and CDR2 YSLEER. The CDR3 totals 15 residues. With V trimmed by 2 bases and J by 2 bases, 4 bases remained unmatched. Here the CDR3 DNA reads TGCGCCAGCAGCCAATGGGACAGCCCCACAGATACGCAGTATTTT. Residues: CASSQWDSPTDTQYF.

J is TRBJ2-3 and V is TRBV6-5; TRBD2 aligns across 8 bases. CDR1 is MNHEY, CDR2 SVGAGI, per germline. CDR3 length: 21 residues. Losses at the gene ends were 0 bases for V and 2 bases for J; bases not matched to a gene: 19. The CDR3 reads CASSYSNVYSGTGKATDTQYF. Here the CDR3 DNA reads TGTGCCAGCAGTTACTCGAATGTTTATAGCGGGACTGGGAAGGCCACAGATACGCAGTATTTT.

This chain joins TRBV15 and TRBJ2-1, with a possible D match to TRBD1 (6 bases). The V and J ends lost 8 bases and 0 bases respectively, with 8 bases between them. The CDR3 has 13 residues. CDR1 is LNHNV, CDR2 YYDKDF, per germline (reference sequence). The CDR3 nucleotides read TGTGCCACCGGACAGCCCTCCTACAATGAGCAGTTCTTC. It codes for CATGQPSYNEQFF. The complete variable domain, with remaining parts taken from reference TRBV15 and TRBJ2-1, reads DAMVIQNPRYQVTQFGKPVTLSCSQTLNHNVMYWYQQKSSQAPKLLFHYYDKDFNNEADTPDNFQSRRPNTSFCFLDIRSPGLGDTAMYLCATGQPSYNEQFFGPGTRLTVL.

The V and J genes are TRBV4-2 and TRBJ1-1; D remains ambiguous. The CDR3 contains 13 residues. Trimming removed 5 bases at V and 0 bases at J, with 7 bases between. Germline CDR1 LGHNA, CDR2 YNFKEQ. CDR3 amino acids: CASSEVVNTEAFF. The CDR3 DNA follows: TGTGCCAGCAGCGAGGTAGTGAACACTGAAGCTTTCTTT.

The V and J genes are TRBV27 and TRBJ2-2; a possible D gene is TRBD2 (6 bases). The CDR3 spans 15 residues. V was trimmed by 3 bases and J by 2 bases, leaving 10 bases between them. Germline V gene sequence: CDR1 MNHEY, CDR2 SMNVEV (reference sequence). For the CDR3, the DNA is TGTGCCAGCAGTTTTGCGGAGGGCAACACCGGGGAGCTGTTTTTT. As protein: CASSFAEGNTGELFF.

V usage is TRBV9 and J usage is TRBJ1-4; D unclear. CDR3 length equals 18 residues. Trimming removed 3 bases from V and 6 bases from J, with 24 bases in between. The germline V gene has CDR1 SGDLS and CDR2 YYNGEE. The CDR3 reads CASSASPALKSGYEKLFF. CDR3 nucleotides: TGTGCCAGCAGCGCTAGTCCCGCCCTTAAGTCCGGGTATGAAAAACTGTTTTTT. Full variable domain (outside the CDR3, taken from reference TRBV9 and TRBJ1-4): DSGVTQTPKHLITATGQRVTLRCSPRSGDLSVYWYQQSLDQGLQFLIQYYNGEERAKGNILERFSAQQFPDLHSELNLSSLELGDSALYFCASSASPALKSGYEKLFFGSGTQLSVL.